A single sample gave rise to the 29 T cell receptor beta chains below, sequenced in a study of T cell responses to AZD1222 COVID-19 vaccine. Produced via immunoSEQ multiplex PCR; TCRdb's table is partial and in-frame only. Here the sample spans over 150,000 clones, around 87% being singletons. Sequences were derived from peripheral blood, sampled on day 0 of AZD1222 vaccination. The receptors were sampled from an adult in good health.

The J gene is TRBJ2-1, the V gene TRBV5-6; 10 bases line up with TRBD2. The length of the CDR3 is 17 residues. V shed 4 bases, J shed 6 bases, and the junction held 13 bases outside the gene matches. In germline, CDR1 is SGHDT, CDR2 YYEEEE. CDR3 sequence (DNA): TGTGCCAGCAGCGCCGCCCGCCGACTAGCGGGTACCAATGAGCAGTTCTTC. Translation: CASSAARRLAGTNEQFF.

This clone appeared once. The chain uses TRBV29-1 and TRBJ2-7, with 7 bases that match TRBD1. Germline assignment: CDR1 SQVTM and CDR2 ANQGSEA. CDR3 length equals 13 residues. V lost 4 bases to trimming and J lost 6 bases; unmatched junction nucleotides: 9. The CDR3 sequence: CSVALQGLREQYF. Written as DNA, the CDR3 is TGCAGCGTTGCCCTACAGGGGCTTCGCGAGCAGTACTTC.

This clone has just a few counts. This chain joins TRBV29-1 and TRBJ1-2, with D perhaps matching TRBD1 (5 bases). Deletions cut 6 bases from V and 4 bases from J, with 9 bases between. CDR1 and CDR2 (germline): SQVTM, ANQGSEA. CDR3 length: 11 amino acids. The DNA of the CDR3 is TGCAGCGTGGCCCAGGGCTATGGCTACACCTTC. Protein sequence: CSVAQGYGYTF.

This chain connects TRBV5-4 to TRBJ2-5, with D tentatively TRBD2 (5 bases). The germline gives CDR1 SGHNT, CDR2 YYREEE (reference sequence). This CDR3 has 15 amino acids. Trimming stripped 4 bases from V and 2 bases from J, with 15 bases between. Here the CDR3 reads CASSPTPDSQETQYF. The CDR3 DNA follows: TGTGCCAGCAGCCCAACCCCGGACTCACAAGAGACCCAGTACTTC.

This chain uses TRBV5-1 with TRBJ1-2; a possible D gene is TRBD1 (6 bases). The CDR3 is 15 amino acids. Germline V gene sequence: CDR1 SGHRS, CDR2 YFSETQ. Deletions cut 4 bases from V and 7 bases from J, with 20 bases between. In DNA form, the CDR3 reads TGCGCCAGCAGCGCGGGGGACACGGGGCGTGTTGGCTACACCTTC. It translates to CASSAGDTGRVGYTF.

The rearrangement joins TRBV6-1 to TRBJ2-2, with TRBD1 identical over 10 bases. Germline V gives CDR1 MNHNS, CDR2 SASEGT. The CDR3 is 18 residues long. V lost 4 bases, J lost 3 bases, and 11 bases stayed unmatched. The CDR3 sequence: CASSVISGTGAYTGELFF. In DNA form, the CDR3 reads TGTGCCAGCAGTGTAATCTCTGGGACAGGGGCCTACACCGGGGAGCTGTTTTTT.

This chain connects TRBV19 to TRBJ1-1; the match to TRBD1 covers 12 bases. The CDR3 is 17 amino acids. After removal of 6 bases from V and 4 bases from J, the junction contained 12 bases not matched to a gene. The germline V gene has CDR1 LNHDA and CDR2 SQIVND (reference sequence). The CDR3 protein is CASSPFGTGGAVTEAFF. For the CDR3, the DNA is TGTGCCAGTAGCCCTTTCGGGACAGGGGGCGCGGTCACTGAAGCTTTCTTT. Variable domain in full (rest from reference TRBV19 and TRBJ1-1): DGGITQSPKYLFRKEGQNVTLSCEQNLNHDAMYWYRQDPGQGLRLIYYSQIVNDFQKGDIAEGYSVSREKKESFPLTVTSAQKNPTAFYLCASSPFGTGGAVTEAFFGQGTRLTVV.

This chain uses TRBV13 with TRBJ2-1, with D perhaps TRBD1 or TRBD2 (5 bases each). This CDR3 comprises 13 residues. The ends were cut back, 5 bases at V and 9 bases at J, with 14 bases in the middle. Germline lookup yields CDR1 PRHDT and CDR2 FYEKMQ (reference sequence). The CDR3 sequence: CASSPRDGVEQFF. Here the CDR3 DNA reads TGTGCCAGCAGCCCTAGGGACGGAGTTGAGCAGTTCTTC.

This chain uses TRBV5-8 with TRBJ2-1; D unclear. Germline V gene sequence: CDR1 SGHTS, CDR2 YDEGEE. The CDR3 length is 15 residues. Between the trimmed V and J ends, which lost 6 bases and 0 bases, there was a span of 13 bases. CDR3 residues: CASTLRRSSYNEQFF. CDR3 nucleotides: TGTGCCAGCACCCTACGGCGGTCCTCCTACAATGAGCAGTTCTTC.

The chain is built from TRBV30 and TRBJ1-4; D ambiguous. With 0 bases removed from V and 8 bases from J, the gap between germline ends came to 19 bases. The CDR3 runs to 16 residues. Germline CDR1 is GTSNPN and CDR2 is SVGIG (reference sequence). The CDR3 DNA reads TGTGCCTGGAGTGTACTCAGGCTACAACAAGGGGAAAAACTGTTTTTT. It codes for CAWSVLRLQQGEKLFF.

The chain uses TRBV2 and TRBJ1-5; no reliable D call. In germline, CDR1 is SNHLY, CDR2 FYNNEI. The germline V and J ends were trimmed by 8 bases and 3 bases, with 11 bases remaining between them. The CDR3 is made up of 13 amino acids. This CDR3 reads CASVKENNQPQHF. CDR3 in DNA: TGTGCCAGCGTAAAGGAAAACAATCAGCCCCAGCATTTT.

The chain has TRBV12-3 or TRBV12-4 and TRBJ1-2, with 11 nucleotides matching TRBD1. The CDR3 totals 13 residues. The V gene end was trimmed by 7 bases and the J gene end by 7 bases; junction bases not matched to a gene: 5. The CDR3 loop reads CASTVGQGGGYTF. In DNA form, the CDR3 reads TGTGCCAGCACCGTGGGACAGGGGGGTGGCTACACCTTC.

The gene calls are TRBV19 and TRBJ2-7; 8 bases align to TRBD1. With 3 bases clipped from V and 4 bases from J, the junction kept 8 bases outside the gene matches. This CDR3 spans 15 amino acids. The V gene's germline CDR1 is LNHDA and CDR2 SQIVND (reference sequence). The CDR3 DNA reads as TGTGCCAGTAGTATCCCTCGGACAGGGAAGTACGAGCAGTACTTC. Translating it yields CASSIPRTGKYEQYF.

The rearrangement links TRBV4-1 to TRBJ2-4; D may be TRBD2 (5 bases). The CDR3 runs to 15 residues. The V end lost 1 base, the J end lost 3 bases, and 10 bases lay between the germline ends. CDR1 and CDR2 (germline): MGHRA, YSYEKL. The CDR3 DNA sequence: TGCGCCAGCAGCCAAGGGGGAGTGGTCAAAAACATTCAGTACTTC. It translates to CASSQGGVVKNIQYF.

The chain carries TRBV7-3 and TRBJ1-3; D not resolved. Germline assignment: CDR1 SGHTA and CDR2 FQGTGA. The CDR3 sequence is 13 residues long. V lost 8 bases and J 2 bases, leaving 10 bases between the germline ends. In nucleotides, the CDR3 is TGTGCCAGCTCCTCTATTCCTGGAAACACCATATATTTT. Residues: CASSSIPGNTIYF.

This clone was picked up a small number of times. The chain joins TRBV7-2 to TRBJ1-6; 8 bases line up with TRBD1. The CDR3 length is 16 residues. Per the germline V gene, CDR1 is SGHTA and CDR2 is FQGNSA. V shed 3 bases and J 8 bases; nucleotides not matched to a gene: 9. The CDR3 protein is CASSLPQGAHYSPLHF. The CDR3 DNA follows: TGTGCCAGCAGCTTGCCGCAGGGGGCCCATTATTCACCCCTCCACTTT. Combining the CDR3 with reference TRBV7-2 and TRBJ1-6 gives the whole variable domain GAGVSQSPSNKVTEKGKDVELRCDPISGHTALYWYRQSLGQGLEFLIYFQGNSAPDKSGLPSDRFSAERTGGSVSTLTIQRTQQEDSAVYLCASSLPQGAHYSPLHFGNGTRLTVT.

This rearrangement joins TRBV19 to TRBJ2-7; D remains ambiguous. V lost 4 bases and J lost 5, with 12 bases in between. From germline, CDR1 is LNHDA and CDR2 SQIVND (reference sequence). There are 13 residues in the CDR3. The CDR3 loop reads CASSNSRADEQYF. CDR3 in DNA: TGTGCCAGTAGTAACTCTAGGGCCGACGAGCAGTACTTC.

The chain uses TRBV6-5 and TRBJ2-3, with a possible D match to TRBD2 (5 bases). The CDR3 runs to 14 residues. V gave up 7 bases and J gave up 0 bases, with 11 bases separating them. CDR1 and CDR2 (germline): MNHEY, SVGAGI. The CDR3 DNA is TGTGCCAGCACCGAACGGGGAAGCACAGATACGCAGTATTTT. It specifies CASTERGSTDTQYF.

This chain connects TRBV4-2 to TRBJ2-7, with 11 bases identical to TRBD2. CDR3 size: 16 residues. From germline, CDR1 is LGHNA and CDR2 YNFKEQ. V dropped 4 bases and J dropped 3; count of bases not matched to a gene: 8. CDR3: CASSRSLAGVDYEQYF. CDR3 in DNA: TGTGCCAGCAGCCGATCACTAGCGGGAGTTGACTACGAGCAGTACTTC.

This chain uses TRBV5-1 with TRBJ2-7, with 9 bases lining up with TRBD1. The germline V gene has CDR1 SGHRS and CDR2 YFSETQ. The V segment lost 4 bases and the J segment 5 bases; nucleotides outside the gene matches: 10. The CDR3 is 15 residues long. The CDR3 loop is CASSASGTGSNEQYF. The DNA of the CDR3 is TGCGCCAGCAGCGCTTCCGGGACAGGGTCCAACGAGCAGTACTTC.

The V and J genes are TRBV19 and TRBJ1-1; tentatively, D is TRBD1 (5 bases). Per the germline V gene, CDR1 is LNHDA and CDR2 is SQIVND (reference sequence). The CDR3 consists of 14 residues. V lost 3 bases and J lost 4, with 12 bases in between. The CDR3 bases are TGTGCCAGTAGTATTGGACATCCTAGCACTGAAGCTTTCTTT. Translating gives CASSIGHPSTEAFF. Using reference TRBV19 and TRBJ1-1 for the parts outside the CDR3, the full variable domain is DGGITQSPKYLFRKEGQNVTLSCEQNLNHDAMYWYRQDPGQGLRLIYYSQIVNDFQKGDIAEGYSVSREKKESFPLTVTSAQKNPTAFYLCASSIGHPSTEAFFGQGTRLTVV.

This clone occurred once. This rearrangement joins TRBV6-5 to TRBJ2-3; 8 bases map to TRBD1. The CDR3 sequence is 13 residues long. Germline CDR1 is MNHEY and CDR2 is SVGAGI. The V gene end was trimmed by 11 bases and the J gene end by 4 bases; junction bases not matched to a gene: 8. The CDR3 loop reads CAARTGSSDTQYF. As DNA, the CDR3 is TGTGCCGCGAGGACAGGGAGTTCAGATACGCAGTATTTT.

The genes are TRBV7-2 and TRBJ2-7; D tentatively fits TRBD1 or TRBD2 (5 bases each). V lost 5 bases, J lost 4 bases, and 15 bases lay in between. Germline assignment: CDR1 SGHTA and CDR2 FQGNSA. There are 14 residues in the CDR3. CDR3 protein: CASSPGPGLYEQYF. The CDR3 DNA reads TGTGCCAGCAGCCCCGGACCGGGGCTTTACGAGCAGTACTTC.

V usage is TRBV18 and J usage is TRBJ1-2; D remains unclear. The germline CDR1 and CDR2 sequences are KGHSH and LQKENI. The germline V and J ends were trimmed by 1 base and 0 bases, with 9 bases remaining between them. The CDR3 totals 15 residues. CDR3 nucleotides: TGTGCCAGCTCACCACAAACAGAAGCTAACTATGGCTACACCTTC. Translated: CASSPQTEANYGYTF.

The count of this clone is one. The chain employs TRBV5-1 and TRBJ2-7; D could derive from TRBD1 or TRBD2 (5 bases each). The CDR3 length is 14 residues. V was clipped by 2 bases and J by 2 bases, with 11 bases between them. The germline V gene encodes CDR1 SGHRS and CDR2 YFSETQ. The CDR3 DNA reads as TGCGCCAGCAGCTTTCTCGGGACCACCTACGAGCAGTACTTC. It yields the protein CASSFLGTTYEQYF.

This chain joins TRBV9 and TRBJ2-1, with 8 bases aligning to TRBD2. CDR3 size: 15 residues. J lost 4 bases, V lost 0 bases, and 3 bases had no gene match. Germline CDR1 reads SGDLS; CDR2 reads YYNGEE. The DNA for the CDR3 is TGTGCCAGCAGCGTAGAGGCTAGCGGGTACAATGAGCAGTTCTTC. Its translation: CASSVEASGYNEQFF.

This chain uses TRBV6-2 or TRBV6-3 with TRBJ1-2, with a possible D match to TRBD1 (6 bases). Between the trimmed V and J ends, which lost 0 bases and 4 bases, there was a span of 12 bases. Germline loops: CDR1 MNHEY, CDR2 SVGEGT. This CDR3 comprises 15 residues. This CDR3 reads CASSYSMTGGYGYTF. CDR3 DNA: TGTGCCAGCAGTTACTCGATGACAGGTGGCTATGGCTACACCTTC.

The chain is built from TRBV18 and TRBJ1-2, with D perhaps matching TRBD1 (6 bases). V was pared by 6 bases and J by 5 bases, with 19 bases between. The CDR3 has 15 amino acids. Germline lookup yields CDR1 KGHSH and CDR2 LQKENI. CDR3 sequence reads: CASSLGGRGAYGYTF. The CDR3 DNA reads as TGTGCCAGCTCGCTCGGTGGCAGGGGCGCTTATGGCTACACCTTC.

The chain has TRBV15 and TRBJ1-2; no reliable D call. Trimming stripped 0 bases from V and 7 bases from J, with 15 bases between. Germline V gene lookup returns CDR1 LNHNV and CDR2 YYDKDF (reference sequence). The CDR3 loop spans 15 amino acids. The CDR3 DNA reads TGTGCCACCAGCAGAGATGCCCTGGGAGGAGGTGGCTACACCTTC. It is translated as CATSRDALGGGGYTF.